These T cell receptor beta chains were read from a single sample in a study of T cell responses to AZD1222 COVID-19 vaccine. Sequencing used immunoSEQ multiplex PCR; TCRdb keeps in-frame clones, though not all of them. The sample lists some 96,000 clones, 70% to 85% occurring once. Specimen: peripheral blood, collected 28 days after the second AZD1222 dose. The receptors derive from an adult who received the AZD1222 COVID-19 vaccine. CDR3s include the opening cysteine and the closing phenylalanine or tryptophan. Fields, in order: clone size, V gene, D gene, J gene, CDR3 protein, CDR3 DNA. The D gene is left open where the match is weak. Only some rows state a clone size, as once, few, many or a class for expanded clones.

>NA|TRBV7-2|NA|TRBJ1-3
CASSLVGGSGNTIYF
TGTGCCAGCAGCTTAGTCGGTGGCTCTGGAAACACCATATATTTT
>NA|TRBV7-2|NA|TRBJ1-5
CASSSQTGPGQPQHF
TGTGCCAGCAGCTCCCAAACAGGTCCGGGACAGCCCCAGCATTTT
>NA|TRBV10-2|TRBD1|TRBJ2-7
CASAPGQGAYEQYF
TGCGCCAGCGCCCCGGGACAGGGGGCCTACGAGCAGTACTTC
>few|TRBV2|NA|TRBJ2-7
CASRVDSTISYEQYF
TGTGCCAGCAGAGTGGACAGCACAATCTCCTACGAGCAGTACTTC
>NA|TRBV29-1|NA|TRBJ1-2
CSVEDQGYGYTF
TGCAGCGTTGAAGATCAAGGGTATGGCTACACCTTC
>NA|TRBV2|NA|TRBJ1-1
CASIDRTPKAFF
TGTGCCAGCATTGACAGGACCCCGAAAGCTTTCTTT
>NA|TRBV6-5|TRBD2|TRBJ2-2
CASSYSVGGAGELFF
TGTGCCAGCAGTTACTCCGTGGGGGGGGCCGGGGAGCTGTTTTTT
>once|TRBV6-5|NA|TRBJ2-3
CASSYSPTADTQYF
TGTGCCAGCAGTTACTCCCCTACGGCAGATACGCAGTATTTT
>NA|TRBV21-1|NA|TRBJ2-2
CASPPRERGNTGELFF
TGTGCCAGCCCTCCCAGGGAACGGGGAAACACCGGGGAGCTGTTTTTT
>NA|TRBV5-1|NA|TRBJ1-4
CASSLVGRRDEKLFF
TGCGCCAGCAGCTTGGTTGGCAGGAGAGATGAAAAACTGTTTTTT
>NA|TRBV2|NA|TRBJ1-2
CASSERGDPWGYTF
TGTGCCAGCAGTGAACGAGGGGATCCTTGGGGCTACACCTTC
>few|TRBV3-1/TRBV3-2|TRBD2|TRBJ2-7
CASSQTSAVYEQYF
TGTGCCAGCAGTCAGACTAGCGCGGTCTACGAGCAGTACTTC
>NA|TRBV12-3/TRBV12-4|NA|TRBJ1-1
CASRMGRGTEAFF
TGTGCCAGCAGGATGGGACGGGGCACTGAAGCTTTCTTT
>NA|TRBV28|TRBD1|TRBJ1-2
CASSSGQGYGYTF
TGTGCCAGCAGTTCAGGACAGGGGTATGGCTACACCTTC
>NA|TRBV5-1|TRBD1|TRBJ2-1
CASSFRQGRDEQFF
TGCGCCAGCAGCTTCAGACAGGGCCGGGATGAGCAGTTCTTC
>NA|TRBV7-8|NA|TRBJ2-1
CASSLVLVAEQFF
TGTGCCAGCAGCTTAGTGCTAGTCGCTGAGCAGTTCTTC
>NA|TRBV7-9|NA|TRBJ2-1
CASSQEHGTGRSYNEQFF
TGTGCCAGCAGCCAGGAGCACGGGACTGGACGCTCCTACAATGAGCAGTTCTTC
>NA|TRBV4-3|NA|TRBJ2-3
CASSQEKRPTDTQYF
TGCGCCAGCAGCCAAGAAAAGCGCCCCACAGATACGCAGTATTTT
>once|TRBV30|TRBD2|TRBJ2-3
CAWSAGLAGGLLTDTQYF
TGTGCCTGGAGTGCGGGACTAGCGGGAGGGCTACTCACAGATACGCAGTATTTT
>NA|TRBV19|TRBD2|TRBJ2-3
CASTPGLAGPSTDTQYF
TGTGCCAGTACGCCGGGACTAGCGGGACCTAGCACAGATACGCAGTATTTT
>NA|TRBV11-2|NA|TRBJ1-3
CASSTPLDSGNTIYF
TGTGCCAGCAGCACTCCGCTCGATTCTGGAAACACCATATATTTT
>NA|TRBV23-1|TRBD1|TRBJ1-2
CASSKGSGGAYGYTF
TGCGCCAGCAGCAAAGGATCAGGGGGTGCCTATGGCTACACCTTC
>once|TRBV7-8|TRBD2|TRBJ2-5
CASSSSSGGARETQYF
TGTGCCAGCAGCTCCTCTAGCGGGGGGGCCCGAGAGACCCAGTACTTC
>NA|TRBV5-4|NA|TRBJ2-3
CASSPGFGGTDTQYF
TGTGCCAGCAGCCCGGGCTTTGGGGGCACAGATACGCAGTATTTT
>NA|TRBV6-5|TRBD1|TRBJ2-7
CASSYSRQGYEQYF
TGTGCCAGCAGTTACTCACGACAGGGCTACGAGCAGTACTTC
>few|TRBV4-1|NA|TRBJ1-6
CASSQEGAGAGRTYNSPLHF
TGCGCCAGCAGCCAAGAGGGGGCCGGGGCAGGACGCACCTATAATTCACCCCTCCACTTT
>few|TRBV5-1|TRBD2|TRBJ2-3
CASTDIAGGTGTQYF
TGCGCCAGCACCGATATAGCGGGGGGTACTGGTACGCAGTATTTT
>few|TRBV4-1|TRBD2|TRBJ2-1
CASSQDSRSGSQDEQFF
TGCGCCAGCAGCCAAGACTCCCGTAGCGGGAGTCAGGATGAGCAGTTCTTC
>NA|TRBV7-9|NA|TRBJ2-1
CASSRGTFGEQFF
TGTGCCAGCAGCCGAGGGACCTTTGGAGAGCAGTTCTTC
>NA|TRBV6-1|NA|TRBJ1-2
CASTLLGGGYTF
TGTGCCAGCACACTACTTGGGGGGGGCTACACCTTC
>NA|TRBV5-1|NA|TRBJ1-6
CASSLEGTRAYNSPLHF
TGCGCCAGCAGCTTGGAAGGAACGAGGGCCTATAATTCACCCCTCCACTTT
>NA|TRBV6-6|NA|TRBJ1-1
CASSYPPSRTEAFF
TGTGCCAGCAGTTATCCTCCCAGCCGCACTGAAGCTTTCTTT
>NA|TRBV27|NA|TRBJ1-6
CASSPNYNSPLHF
TGTGCCAGCAGTCCAAATTATAATTCACCCCTCCACTTT
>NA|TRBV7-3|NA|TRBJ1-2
CASSLNLCGRPPSVRYGYTF
TGTGCCAGCAGCTTAAATCTGTGTGGGAGACCTCCGTCCGTTAGGTATGGCTACACCTTC
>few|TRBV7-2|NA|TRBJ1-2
CASSLEVNRPYGYTF
TGTGCCAGCAGCTTAGAGGTAAACAGGCCTTATGGCTACACCTTC
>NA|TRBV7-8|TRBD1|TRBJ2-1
CASSQGVSPYNEQFF
TGTGCCAGCTCCCAGGGGGTAAGCCCCTACAATGAGCAGTTCTTC
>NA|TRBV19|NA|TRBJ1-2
CASKKGAAPHGYTF
TGTGCCAGTAAGAAAGGGGCTGCTCCCCATGGCTACACCTTC
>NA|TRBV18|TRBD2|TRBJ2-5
CASSPLPTSGSLSGETQYF
TGTGCCAGCTCACCACTCCCGACTAGCGGGAGCCTGAGTGGGGAGACCCAGTACTTC
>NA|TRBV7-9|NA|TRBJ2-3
CASSTPGQSTDTQYF
TGTGCCAGCAGCACGCCTGGACAGAGCACAGATACGCAGTATTTT
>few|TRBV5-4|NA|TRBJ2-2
CAGGQAGTNTGELFF
TGTGCCGGGGGGCAAGCGGGTACGAACACCGGGGAGCTGTTTTTT
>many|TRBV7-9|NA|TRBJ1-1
CATTPGPSTEAFF
TGTGCCACCACCCCCGGTCCGTCCACTGAAGCTTTCTTT
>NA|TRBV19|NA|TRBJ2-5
CASSAPPAQPGRETQYF
TGTGCCAGTAGCGCCCCACCCGCACAGCCAGGAAGGGAGACCCAGTACTTC